This TCR beta chain was found in a study of regulatory T cells in long-lasting Graves disease. This clonotype was picked up a small number of times. Its specificity is not known. Germline V lookup: CDR1 LNHDA, CDR2 SQIVND (reference sequence). The CDR3 has 15 amino acids. The ends lost 4 bases at V and 2 bases at J; junction bases unmatched: 3. Study-wide results and limits: The work looked only at peripheral blood and did not look at thyroid tissue. TRBV28, TRBJ1-2 and TRBJ2-5 emerged as the favored segments in persistent disease.

For TCR beta, libraries came from iRepertoire HTBI primers and Arm-PCR of CDR3 regions. TCRdb ran MiXCR on the multiplex PCR reads and lists one entry per CDR3 protein. The repertoire consists of approximately 440,000 distinct CDR3 sequences, with around 22% occurring once and the leading ten covering about 26%. Sample time point: persistent/refractory GD, antithyroid drugs over 5 years with positive TRAb. PBMCs were the source of the RNA used for TCR sequencing. The clonotype originates from a female donor with Graves disease. The rearrangement uses TRBV19 and TRBJ1-5, with 9 bases that match TRBD1. This specimen consisted of peripheral blood mononuclear cells (PBMCs), obtained when the disease was refractory, from a patient treated with antithyroid drugs. The CDR3 region has the DNA TGTGCCAGTAGTAGACAGGGGGTAGGCAATCAGCCCCAGCATTTT. Its translation: CASSRQGVGNQPQHF.